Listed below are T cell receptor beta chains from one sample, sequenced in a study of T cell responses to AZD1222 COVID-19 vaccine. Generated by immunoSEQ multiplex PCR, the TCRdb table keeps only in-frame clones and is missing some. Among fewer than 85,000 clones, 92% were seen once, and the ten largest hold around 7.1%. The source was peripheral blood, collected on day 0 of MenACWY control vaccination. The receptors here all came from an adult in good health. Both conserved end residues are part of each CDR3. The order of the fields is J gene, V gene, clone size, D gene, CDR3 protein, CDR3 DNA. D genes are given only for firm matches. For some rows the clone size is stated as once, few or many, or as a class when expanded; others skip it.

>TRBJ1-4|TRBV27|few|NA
CASSKQGFGEKLFF
TGTGCCAGCAGTAAACAGGGTTTCGGCGAAAAACTGTTTTTT
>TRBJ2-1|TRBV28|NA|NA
CASTLGNYNEQFF
TGTGCCAGCACCCTGGGAAACTACAATGAGCAGTTCTTC
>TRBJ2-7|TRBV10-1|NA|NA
CASSESSGSEQYF
TGCGCCAGCAGTGAGTCTTCAGGTTCCGAGCAGTACTTC
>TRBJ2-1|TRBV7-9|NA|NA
CASSPGPSAYNEQFF
TGTGCCAGCAGCCCGGGCCCGAGTGCCTACAATGAGCAGTTCTTC
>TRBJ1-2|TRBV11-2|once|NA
CASSLVAGTAGYTF
TGTGCCAGCAGCTTAGTGGCAGGGACGGCTGGCTACACCTTC
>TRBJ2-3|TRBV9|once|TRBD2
CASSPVRGGGLGMADTQYF
TGTGCCAGCAGCCCAGTACGAGGGGGGGGACTAGGGATGGCAGATACGCAGTATTTT
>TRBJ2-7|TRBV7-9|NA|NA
CASSTGQTVRSGTRGEQYF
TGTGCCAGCAGCACCGGACAGACTGTGCGCTCTGGTACCCGGGGCGAGCAGTACTTC
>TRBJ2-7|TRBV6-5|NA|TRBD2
CASRHGRGESYEQYF
TGTGCCAGCAGACACGGGCGGGGGGAGTCCTACGAGCAGTACTTC
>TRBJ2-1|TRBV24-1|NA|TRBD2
CATSSTGTRDYNEQFF
TGTGCCACCAGCTCTACCGGGACTAGGGACTACAATGAGCAGTTCTTC
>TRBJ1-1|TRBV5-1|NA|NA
CASSLSGGATEAFF
TGCGCCAGCAGCTTGTCCGGGGGGGCCACTGAAGCTTTCTTT
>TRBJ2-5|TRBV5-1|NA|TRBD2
CASSLGLAGGQETQYF
TGCGCCAGCAGCTTGGGGCTAGCGGGGGGGCAAGAGACCCAGTACTTC
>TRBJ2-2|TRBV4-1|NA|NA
CASSQPTSTATNTGELFF
TGCGCCAGCAGCCAACCAACCTCGACAGCAACGAACACCGGGGAGCTGTTTTTT
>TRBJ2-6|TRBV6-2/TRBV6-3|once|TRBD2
CASSPASGGPGANVLTF
TGTGCCAGCAGCCCCGCTAGCGGGGGGCCTGGGGCCAACGTCCTGACTTTC
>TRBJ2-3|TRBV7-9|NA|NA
CASSLGGGISTDTQYF
TGTGCCAGCAGCCTAGGGGGGGGGATATCCACAGATACGCAGTATTTT
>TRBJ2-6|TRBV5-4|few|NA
CASSLDFRGAGANVLTF
TGTGCCAGCAGCTTGGATTTCAGGGGCGCTGGGGCCAACGTCCTGACTTTC
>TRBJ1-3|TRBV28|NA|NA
CASSLFQSSGNTIYF
TGTGCCAGCAGTTTATTCCAGAGCTCTGGAAACACCATATATTTT
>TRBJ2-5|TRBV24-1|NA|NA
CATSDLASSYF
TGTGCCACCAGTGATTTGGCTAGCTCCTACTTC
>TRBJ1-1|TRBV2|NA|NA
CASRARGLNTEAFF
TGTGCCAGCAGGGCCAGGGGCTTGAACACTGAAGCTTTCTTT
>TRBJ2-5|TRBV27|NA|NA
CASSPCYF
TGTGCCAGCAGTCCCTGTTACTTC
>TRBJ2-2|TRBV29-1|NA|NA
CSVDRGAGYTGELFF
TGCAGCGTTGATCGGGGGGCAGGGTACACCGGGGAGCTGTTTTTT
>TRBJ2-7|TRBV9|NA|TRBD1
CASSVEGTGNAGQHEQYF
TGTGCCAGCAGCGTAGAAGGGACAGGGAACGCGGGACAACACGAGCAGTACTTC
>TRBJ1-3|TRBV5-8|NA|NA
CASSPPAAGNTIYF
TGTGCCAGCAGCCCCCCAGCAGCTGGAAACACCATATATTTT
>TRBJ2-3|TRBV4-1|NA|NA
CASSLTYRTSSTDTQYF
TGCGCCAGCAGCCTTACGTACAGGACTTCTAGCACAGATACGCAGTATTTT
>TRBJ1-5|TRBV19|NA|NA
CASRMEQGPFPQHF
TGTGCCAGTAGAATGGAGCAGGGCCCTTTTCCCCAGCATTTT
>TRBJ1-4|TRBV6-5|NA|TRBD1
CASNRDRGHEKLFF
TGTGCCAGCAACCGGGACAGGGGGCATGAAAAACTGTTTTTT
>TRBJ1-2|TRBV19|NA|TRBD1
CASDRGRSYGYTF
TGTGCCAGCGACAGGGGGCGAAGCTATGGCTACACCTTC
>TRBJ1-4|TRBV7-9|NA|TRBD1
CASAMGQGGEKLFF
TGTGCCAGCGCCATGGGACAGGGAGGAGAAAAACTGTTTTTT
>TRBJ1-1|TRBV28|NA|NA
CASSRETEAFF
TGTGCCAGCAGTCGGGAGACTGAAGCTTTCTTT
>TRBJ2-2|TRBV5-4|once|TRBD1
CASSLDYWTGGLGDTGELFF
TGTGCCAGCAGCTTGGACTATTGGACAGGGGGGCTGGGTGACACCGGGGAGCTGTTTTTT
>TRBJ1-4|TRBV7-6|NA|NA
CASSAIPAAGVVNEKLFF
TGTGCCAGCAGCGCCATCCCGGCTGCAGGAGTCGTTAATGAAAAACTGTTTTTT
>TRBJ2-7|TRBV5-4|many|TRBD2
CASSLADLAVEQYF
TGTGCCAGCAGCTTGGCCGATCTAGCGGTCGAGCAGTACTTC
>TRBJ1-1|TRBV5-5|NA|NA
CASSLDSSQNTEAFF
TGTGCCAGCAGCTTGGATTCCAGCCAGAACACTGAAGCTTTCTTT
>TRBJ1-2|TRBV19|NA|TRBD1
CASSLDRDRGRGYGYTF
TGTGCCAGTAGCCTAGACCGGGACAGGGGGCGCGGCTATGGCTACACCTTC
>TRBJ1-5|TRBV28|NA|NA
CASSSPEGGNQPQHF
TGTGCCAGCAGCTCACCCGAGGGGGGCAATCAGCCCCAGCATTTT
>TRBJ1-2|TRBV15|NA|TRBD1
CATSSTGDGGYTF
TGTGCCACCAGCAGCACAGGGGATGGTGGCTACACCTTC
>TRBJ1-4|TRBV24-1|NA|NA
CATSDASGTNEKLFF
TGTGCCACCAGTGATGCGTCTGGAACTAATGAAAAACTGTTTTTT
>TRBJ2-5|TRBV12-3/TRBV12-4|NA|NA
CASSSSGETQYF
TGTGCCAGCAGTTCGTCCGGTGAGACCCAGTACTTC
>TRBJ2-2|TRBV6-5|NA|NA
CASSRPGTLTGELFF
TGTGCCAGCAGCCGACCCGGGACGCTCACCGGGGAGCTGTTTTTT
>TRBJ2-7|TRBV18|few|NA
CASSPSVRASHEQYF
TGTGCCAGCTCACCATCGGTTAGGGCCTCCCACGAGCAGTACTTC
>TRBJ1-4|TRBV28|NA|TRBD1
CASTEQGAVNEKLFF
TGTGCCAGCACCGAACAGGGGGCAGTTAATGAAAAACTGTTTTTT
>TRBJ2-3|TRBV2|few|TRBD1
CASSRDRPDTQYF
TGTGCCAGCAGTCGGGACAGGCCAGATACGCAGTATTTT
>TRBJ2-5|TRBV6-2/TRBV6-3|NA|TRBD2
CASSSLAGLGKTQYF
TGTGCCAGCAGTTCGCTAGCGGGACTCGGAAAGACCCAGTACTTC
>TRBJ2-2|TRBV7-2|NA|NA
CASSPPGANTGELFF
TGTGCCAGCAGCCCACCGGGGGCGAACACCGGGGAGCTGTTTTTT
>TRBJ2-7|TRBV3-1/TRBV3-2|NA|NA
CASSPSVSYEQYF
TGTGCCAGCAGCCCCTCGGTCTCCTACGAGCAGTATTTC
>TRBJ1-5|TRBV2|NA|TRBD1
CASRGQGNNQPQHF
TGTGCCAGCAGAGGACAGGGGAACAATCAGCCCCAGCATTTT
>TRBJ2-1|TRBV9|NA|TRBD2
CASSVSSGSPNEQFF
TGTGCCAGCAGCGTATCTAGCGGGAGCCCCAATGAGCAGTTCTTC